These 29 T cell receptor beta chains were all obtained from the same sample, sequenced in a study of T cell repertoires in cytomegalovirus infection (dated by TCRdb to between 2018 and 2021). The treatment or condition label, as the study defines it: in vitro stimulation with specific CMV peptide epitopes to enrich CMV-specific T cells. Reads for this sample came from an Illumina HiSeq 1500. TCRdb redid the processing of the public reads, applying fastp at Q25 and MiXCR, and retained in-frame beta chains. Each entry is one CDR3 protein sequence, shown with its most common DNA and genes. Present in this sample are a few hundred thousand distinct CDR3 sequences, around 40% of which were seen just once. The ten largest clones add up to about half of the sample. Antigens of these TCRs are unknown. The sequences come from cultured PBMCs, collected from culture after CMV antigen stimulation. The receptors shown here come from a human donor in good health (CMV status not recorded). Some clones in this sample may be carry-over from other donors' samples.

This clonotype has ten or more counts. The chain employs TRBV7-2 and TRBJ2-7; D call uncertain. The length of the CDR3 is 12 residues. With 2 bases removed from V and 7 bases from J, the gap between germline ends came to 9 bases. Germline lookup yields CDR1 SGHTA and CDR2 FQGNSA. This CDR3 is CASSLYAWEQYF. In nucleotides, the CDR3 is TGTGCCAGCAGCTTATATGCGTGGGAGCAGTACTTC.

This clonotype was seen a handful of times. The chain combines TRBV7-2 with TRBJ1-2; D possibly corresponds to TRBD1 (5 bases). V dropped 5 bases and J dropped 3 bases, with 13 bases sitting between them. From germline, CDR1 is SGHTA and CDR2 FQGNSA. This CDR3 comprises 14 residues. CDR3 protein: CASSPSGTHYGYTF. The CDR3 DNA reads TGTGCCAGCAGCCCGTCCGGGACTCACTATGGCTACACCTTC.

The CDR3 region is CASSLGPTWDTQYF. The CDR3, as DNA: TGTGCCAGCAGCTTAGGACCCACTTGGGATACGCAGTATTTT. This chain links TRBV7-2 with TRBJ2-3; D unclear. Between the trimmed V and J ends, which lost 1 base and 6 bases, there was a span of 11 bases. The CDR3 is 14 residues long. Germline-derived CDR1 and CDR2 are SGHTA and FQGNSA.

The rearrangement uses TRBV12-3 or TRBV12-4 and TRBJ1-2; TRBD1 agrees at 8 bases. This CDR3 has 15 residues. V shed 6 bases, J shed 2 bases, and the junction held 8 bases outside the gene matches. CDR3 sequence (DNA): TGTGCCAGCAGAATAGGACAGGGAGGAAACTATGGCTACACCTTC. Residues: CASRIGQGGNYGYTF.

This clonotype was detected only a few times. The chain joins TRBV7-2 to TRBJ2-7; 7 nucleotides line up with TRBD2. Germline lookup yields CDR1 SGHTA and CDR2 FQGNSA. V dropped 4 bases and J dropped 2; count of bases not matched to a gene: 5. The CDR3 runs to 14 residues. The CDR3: CASSSRTSPYEQYF. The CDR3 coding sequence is TGTGCCAGCAGCTCCAGGACTAGTCCCTACGAGCAGTACTTC.

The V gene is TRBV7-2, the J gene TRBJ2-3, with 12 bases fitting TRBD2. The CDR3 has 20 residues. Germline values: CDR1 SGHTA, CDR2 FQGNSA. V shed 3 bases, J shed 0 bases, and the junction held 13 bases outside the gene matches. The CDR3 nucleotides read TGTGCCAGCAGCTTCTTCCCGACTAGCGGGAGCTCCAAGAGCACAGATACGCAGTATTTT. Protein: CASSFFPTSGSSKSTDTQYF.

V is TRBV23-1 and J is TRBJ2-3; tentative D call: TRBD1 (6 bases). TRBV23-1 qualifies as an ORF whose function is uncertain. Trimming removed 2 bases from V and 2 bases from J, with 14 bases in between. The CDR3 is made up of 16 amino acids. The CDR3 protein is CASSQPRTEATDTQYF. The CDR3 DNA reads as TGCGCCAGCAGTCAACCAAGGACAGAAGCCACAGATACGCAGTATTTT.

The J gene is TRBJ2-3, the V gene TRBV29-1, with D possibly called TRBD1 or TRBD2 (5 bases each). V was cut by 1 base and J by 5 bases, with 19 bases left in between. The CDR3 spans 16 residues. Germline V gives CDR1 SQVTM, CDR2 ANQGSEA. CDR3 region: CSVEALGTQSIDTQYF. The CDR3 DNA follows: TGCAGCGTTGAAGCATTAGGGACCCAGTCAATAGATACGCAGTATTTT.

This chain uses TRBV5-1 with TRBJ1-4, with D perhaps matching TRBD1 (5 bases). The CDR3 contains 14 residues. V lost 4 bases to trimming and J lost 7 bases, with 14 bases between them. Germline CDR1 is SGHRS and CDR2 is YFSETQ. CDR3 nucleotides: TGCGCCAGCAGCGAAACAAGGGGTGGTGAAAAACTGTTTTTT. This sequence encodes CASSETRGGEKLFF.

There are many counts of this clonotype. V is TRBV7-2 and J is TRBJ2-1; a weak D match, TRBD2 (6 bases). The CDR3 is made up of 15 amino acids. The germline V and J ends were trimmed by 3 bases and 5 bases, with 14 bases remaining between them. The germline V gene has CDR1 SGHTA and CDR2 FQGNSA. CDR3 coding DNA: TGTGCCAGCAGCTTTTACAGGAGGGTTCACAATGAGCAGTTCTTC. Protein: CASSFYRRVHNEQFF.

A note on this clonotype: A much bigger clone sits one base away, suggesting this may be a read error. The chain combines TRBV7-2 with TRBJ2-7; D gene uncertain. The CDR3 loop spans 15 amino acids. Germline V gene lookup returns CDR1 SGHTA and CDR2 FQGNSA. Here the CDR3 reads CDSSLVLGYSYEQYF. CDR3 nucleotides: TGTGACAGCAGCTTAGTATTAGGGTATTCCTACGAGCAGTACTTC.

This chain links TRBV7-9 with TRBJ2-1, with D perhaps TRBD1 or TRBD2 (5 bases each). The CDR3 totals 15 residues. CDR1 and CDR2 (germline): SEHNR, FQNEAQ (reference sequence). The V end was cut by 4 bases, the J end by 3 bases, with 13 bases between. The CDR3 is CASSSRDRDYNEQFF. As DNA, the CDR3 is TGTGCCAGCAGCTCCAGGGATCGGGACTACAATGAGCAGTTCTTC.

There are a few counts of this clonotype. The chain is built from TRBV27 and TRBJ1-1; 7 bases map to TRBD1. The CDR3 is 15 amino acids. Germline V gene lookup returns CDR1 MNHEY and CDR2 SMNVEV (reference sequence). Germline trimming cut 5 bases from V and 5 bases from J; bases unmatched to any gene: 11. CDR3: CASSLNQGVGTEAFF. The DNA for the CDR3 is TGTGCCAGCAGTCTAAACCAGGGGGTCGGAACTGAAGCTTTCTTT.

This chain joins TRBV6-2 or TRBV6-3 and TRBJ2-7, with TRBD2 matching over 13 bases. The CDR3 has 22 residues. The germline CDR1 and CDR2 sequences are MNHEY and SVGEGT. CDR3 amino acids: CASLPGPTERTSGRLWSYEQYF. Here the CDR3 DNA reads TGTGCTAGCCTTCCGGGACCGACGGAGAGGACTAGCGGGAGACTCTGGTCCTACGAGCAGTACTTC.

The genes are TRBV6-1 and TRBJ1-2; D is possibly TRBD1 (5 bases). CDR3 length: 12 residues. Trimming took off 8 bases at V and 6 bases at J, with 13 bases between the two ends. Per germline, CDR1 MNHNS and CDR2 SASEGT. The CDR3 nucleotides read TGTGCCAGCCCTGGGGAAGGGGATGGCTACACCTTC. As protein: CASPGEGDGYTF.

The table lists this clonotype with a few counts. Here the CDR3 DNA reads TGTGCCAGCAGTTATTCGGGACGTCGCTCGTTCACCGGGGAGCTGTTTTTT. This encodes CASSYSGRRSFTGELFF. V gene TRBV6-2 or TRBV6-3 combines with J gene TRBJ2-2; D is tentatively TRBD1 or TRBD2 (5 bases each). The CDR3 consists of 17 residues. The V gene lost 3 bases and the J gene lost 4 bases, with 18 bases spanning the gap. CDR1 and CDR2 from the germline V gene are MNHEY and SVGEGT.

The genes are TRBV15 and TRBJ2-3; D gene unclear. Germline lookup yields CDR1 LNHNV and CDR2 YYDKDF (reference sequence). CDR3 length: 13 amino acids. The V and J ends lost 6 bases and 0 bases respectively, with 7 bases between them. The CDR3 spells CATRLASTDTQYF. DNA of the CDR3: TGTGCCACCAGGCTCGCCAGCACAGATACGCAGTATTTT.

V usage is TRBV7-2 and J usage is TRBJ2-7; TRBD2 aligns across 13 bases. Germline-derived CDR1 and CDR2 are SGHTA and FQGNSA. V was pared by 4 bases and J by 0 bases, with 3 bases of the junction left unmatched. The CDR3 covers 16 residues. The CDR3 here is CASSSRTSGGSYEQYF. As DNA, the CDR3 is TGTGCCAGCAGCTCTCGGACTAGCGGGGGCTCCTACGAGCAGTACTTC.

The chain's CDR3 is CASSFGQVRNTIYF. The DNA for the CDR3 is TGCGCCAGCAGCTTCGGACAGGTCCGAAACACCATATATTTT. The chain is built from TRBV5-1 and TRBJ1-3; TRBD1 aligns across 7 bases. The germline CDR1 and CDR2 sequences are SGHRS and YFSETQ. The CDR3 contains 14 residues. The junction had 4 bases not matched to a gene; V was cut back by 2 bases and J by 5 bases.

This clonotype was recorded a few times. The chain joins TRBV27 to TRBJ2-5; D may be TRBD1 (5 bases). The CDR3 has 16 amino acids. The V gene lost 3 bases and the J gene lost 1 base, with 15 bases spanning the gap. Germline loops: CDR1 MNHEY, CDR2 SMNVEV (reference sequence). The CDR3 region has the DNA TGTGCCAGCAGTTTCCAGTCTCCAGGGTTCCAAGAGACCCAGTACTTC. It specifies CASSFQSPGFQETQYF.

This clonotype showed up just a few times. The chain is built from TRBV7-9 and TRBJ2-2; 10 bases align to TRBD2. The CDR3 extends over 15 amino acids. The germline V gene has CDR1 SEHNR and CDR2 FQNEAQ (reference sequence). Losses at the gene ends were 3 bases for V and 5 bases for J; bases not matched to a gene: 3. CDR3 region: CASSFKREGTGELFF. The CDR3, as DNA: TGTGCCAGCAGCTTCAAGCGGGAGGGAACCGGGGAGCTGTTTTTT. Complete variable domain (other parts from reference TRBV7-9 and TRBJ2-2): DTGVSQNPRHKITKRGQNVTFRCDPISEHNRLYWYRQTLGQGPEFLTYFQNEAQLEKSRLLSDRFSAERPKGSFSTLEIQRTEQGDSAMYLCASSFKREGTGELFFGEGSRLTVL.

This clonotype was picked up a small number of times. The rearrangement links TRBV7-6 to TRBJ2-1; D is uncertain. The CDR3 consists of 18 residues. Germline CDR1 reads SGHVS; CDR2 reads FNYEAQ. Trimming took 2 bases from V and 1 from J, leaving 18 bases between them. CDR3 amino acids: CASSLISLAPGSYNEQFF. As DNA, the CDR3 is TGTGCCAGCAGCTTAATCTCCCTGGCACCTGGATCCTACAATGAGCAGTTCTTC.

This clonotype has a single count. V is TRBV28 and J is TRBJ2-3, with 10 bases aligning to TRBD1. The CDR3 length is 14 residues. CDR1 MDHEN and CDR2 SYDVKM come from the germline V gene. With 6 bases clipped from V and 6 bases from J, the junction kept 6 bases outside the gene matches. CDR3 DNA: TGTGCCAGCAGACCGGGACAGGGGTGGGATACGCAGTATTTT. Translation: CASRPGQGWDTQYF.

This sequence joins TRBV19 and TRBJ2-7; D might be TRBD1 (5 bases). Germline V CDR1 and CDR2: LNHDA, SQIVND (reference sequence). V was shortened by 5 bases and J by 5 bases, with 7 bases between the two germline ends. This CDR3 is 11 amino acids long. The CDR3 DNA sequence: TGTGCCAGTAGTGCGGACAACGAGCAGTACTTC. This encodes CASSADNEQYF.

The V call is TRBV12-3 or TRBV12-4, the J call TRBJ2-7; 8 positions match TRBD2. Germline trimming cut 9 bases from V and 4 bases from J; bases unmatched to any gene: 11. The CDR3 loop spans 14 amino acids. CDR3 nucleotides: TGTGCCAGTAGCGGGATTTCTCAGGTGTACGAGCAGTACTTC. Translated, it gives CASSGISQVYEQYF.

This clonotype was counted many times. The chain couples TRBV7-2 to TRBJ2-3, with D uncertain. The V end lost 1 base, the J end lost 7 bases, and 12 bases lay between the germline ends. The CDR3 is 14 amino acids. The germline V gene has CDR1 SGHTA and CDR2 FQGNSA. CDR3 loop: CASSLVGFINTQYF. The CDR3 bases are TGTGCCAGCAGCTTAGTAGGGTTTATAAATACGCAGTATTTT.

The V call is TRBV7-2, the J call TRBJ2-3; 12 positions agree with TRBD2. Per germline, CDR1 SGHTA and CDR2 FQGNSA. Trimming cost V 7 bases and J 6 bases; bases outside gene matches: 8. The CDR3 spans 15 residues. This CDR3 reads CASTPTSGSPDTQYF. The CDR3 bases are TGTGCCAGCACCCCGACTAGCGGGAGTCCCGATACGCAGTATTTT. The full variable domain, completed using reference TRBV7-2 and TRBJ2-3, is GAGVSQSPSNKVTEKGKDVELRCDPISGHTALYWYRQSLGQGLEFLIYFQGNSAPDKSGLPSDRFSAERTGGSVSTLTIQRTQQEDSAVYLCASTPTSGSPDTQYFGPGTRLTVL.

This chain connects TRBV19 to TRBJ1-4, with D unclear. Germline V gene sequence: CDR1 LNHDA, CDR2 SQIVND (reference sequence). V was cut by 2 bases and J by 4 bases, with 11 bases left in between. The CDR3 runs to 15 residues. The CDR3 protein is CASSIRRRSNEKLFF. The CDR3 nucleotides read TGTGCCAGTAGTATACGGAGGCGGAGTAATGAAAAACTGTTTTTT.

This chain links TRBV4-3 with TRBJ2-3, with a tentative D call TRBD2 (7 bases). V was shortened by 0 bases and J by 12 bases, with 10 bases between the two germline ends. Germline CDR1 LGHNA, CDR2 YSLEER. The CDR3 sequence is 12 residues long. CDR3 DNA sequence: TGCGCCAGCAGCCAAGAGGGGGGGCTACAGTATTTT. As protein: CASSQEGGLQYF.